The TCR beta chain described here comes from a study of cytomegalovirus exposure and HLA in healthy donors. Study-wide findings and caveats: Later on, an analysis tied around 17,000 TCR beta sequences to HLA alleles at 0.05 false discovery rate.

In the case of this clone: Its target is unknown.

This PCR relied on a set of 60 Vbeta primers and 13 Jbeta primers. The repertoire was sequenced with immunoSEQ multiplex PCR; TCRdb's copy has only in-frame clones and lacks some. Here the sample table reports approximately 52,000 clones. Germline CDR1 reads MNHEY; CDR2 reads SVGAGI. The CDR3 contains 15 residues. V lost 7 bases and J lost 2; bases outside the gene matches: 7. Sequencing input: PBMCs. The TCR was taken from a man aged 45-65 years in good health and CMV-seropositive. This rearrangement joins TRBV6-5 to TRBJ2-3, with 9 nucleotides matching TRBD2. This chain's CDR3 is CASTATSGTTDTQYF. The CDR3 bases are TGTGCCAGCACCGCGACTAGCGGAACCACAGATACGCAGTATTTT.